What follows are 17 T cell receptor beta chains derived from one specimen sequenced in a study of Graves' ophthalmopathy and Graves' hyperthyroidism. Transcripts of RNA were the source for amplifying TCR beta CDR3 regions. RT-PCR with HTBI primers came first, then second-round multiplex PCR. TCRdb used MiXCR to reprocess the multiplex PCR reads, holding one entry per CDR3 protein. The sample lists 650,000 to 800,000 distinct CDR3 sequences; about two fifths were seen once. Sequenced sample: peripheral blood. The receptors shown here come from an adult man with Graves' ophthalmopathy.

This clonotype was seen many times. The CDR3 loop reads CASSLDGGRAGNTIYF. CDR3 nucleotides: TGTGCCAGCAGCTTAGATGGGGGGCGCGCTGGAAACACCATATATTTT. The chain has TRBV11-2 and TRBJ1-3; D perhaps matches TRBD1 (6 bases). CDR1 and CDR2 from the germline V gene are SGHAT and FQNNGV. The germline V and J ends were trimmed by 0 bases and 2 bases, with 11 bases remaining between them. The length of the CDR3 is 16 residues.

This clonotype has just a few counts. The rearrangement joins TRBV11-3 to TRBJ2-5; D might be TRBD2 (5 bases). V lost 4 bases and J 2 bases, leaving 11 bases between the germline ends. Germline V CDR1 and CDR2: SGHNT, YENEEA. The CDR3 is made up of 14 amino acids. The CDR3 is CASSSPGSQETQYF. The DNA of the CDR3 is TGTGCCAGCAGCTCGCCGGGATCGCAAGAGACCCAGTACTTC.

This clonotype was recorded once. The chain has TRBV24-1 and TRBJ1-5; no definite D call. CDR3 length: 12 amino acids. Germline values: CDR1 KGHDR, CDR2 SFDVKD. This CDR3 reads CARRAPNQPQHF. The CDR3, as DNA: TGTGCTAGGCGGGCGCCGAATCAGCCCCAGCATTTT.

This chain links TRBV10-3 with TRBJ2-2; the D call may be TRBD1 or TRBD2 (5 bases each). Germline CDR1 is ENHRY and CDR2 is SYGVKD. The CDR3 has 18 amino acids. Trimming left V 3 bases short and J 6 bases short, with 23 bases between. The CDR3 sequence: CAISETKSGWGSPGELFF. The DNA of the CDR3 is TGTGCCATCAGTGAAACAAAATCGGGGTGGGGGTCCCCCGGGGAGCTGTTTTTT.

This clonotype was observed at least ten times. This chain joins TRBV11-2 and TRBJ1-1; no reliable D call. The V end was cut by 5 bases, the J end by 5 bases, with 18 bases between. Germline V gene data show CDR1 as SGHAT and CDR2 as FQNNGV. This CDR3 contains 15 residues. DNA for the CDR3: TGTGCCAGCAGCCCAGGAGTAGGAGGCGGAACTGAAGCTTTCTTT. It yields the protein CASSPGVGGGTEAFF.

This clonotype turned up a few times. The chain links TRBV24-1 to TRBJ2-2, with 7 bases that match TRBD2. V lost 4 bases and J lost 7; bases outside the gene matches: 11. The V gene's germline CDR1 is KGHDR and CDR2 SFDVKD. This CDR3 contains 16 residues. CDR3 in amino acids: CATSELSGPPGGELFF. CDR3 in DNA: TGTGCCACCAGTGAACTTAGCGGGCCCCCCGGCGGGGAGCTGTTTTTT.

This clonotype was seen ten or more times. For the CDR3, the DNA is TGTGCCAGCAGCAACACAGACTTCTATGGCTACACCTTC. Translating gives CASSNTDFYGYTF. The chain employs TRBV7-9 and TRBJ1-2; D gene unclear. This CDR3 contains 13 residues. V was trimmed by 5 bases and J by 4 bases, leaving 11 bases between them. Germline V gene lookup returns CDR1 SEHNR and CDR2 FQNEAQ (reference sequence).

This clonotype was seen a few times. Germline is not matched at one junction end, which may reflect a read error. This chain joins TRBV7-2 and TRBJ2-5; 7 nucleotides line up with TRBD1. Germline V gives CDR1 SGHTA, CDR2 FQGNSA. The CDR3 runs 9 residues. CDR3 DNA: TGTGCCAGCAGCTCCTACAGGGGCTTC. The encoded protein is CASSSYRGF.

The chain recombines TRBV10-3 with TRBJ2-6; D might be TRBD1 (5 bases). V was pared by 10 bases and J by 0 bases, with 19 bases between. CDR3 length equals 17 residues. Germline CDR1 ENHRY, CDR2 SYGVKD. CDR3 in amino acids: CATSDRDSSSGANVLTF. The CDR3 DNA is TGTGCCACCTCGGATCGCGACAGTTCCTCTGGGGCCAACGTCCTGACTTTC.

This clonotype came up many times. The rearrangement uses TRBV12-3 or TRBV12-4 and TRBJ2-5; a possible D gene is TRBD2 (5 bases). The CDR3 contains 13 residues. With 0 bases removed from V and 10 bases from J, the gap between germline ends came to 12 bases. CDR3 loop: CASSLAQIEGQYF. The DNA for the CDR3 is TGTGCCAGCAGTTTAGCTCAGATCGAGGGCCAGTACTTC.

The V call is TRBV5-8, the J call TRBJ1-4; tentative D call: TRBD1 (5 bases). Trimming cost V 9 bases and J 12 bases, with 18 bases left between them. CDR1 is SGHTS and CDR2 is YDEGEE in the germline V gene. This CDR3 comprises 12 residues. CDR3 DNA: TGTGCCACCGAGTGGGGAATCAGGGAACTGTTTTTT. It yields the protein CATEWGIRELFF.

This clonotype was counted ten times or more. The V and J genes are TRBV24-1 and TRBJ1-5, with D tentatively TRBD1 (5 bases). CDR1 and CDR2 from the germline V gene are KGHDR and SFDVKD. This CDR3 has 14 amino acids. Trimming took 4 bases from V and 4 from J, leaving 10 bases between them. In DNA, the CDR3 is TGTGCCACCAGTGAGGCGGGGGTGAATCAGCCCCAGCATTTT. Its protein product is CATSEAGVNQPQHF.

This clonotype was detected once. The chain's CDR3 is CAISERETGHEKLFF. CDR3 coding DNA: TGTGCCATCAGTGAGCGGGAGACGGGGCATGAAAAACTGTTTTTT. The chain combines TRBV10-3 with TRBJ1-4; D may be TRBD1 (5 bases). Germline V CDR1 and CDR2: ENHRY, SYGVKD. The CDR3 covers 15 residues. Trimming pared 2 bases from V and 6 bases from J, leaving 13 bases between.

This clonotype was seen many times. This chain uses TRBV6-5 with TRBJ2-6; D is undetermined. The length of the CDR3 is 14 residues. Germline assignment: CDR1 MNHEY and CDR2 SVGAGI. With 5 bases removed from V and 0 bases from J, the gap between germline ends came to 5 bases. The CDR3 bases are TGTGCCAGCAGTGATTACTCTGGGGCCAACGTCCTGACTTTC. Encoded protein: CASSDYSGANVLTF.

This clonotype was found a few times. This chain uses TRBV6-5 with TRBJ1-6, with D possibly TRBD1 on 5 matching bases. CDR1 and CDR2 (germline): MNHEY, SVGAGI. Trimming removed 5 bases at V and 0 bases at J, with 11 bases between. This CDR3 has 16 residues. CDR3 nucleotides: TGTGCCAGCAGTCAAAGACAGAGCTCCTATAATTCACCCCTCCACTTT. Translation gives CASSQRQSSYNSPLHF.

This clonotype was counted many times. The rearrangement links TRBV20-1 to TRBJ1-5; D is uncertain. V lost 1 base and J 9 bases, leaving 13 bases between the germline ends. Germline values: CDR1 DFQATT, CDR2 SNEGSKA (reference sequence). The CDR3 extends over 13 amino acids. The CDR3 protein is CSARGQAFGPQHF. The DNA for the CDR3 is TGCAGTGCTAGAGGTCAGGCCTTTGGGCCCCAGCATTTT.

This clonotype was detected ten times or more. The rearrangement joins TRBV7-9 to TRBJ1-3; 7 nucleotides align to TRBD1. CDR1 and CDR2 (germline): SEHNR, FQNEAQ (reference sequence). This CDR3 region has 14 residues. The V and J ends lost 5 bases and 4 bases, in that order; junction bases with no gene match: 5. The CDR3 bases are TGTGCCAGCAGCACAGGGGTGAACGGAAACACCATATATTTT. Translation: CASSTGVNGNTIYF. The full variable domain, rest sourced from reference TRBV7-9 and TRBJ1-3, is DTGVSQNPRHKITKRGQNVTFRCDPISEHNRLYWYRQTLGQGPEFLTYFQNEAQLEKSRLLSDRFSAERPKGSFSTLEIQRTEQGDSAMYLCASSTGVNGNTIYFGEGSWLTVV.